This T cell receptor beta chain came from a study of Graves' ophthalmopathy and Graves' hyperthyroidism. The CDR3 loop spans 15 amino acids. Germline V gene data show CDR1 as MNHNS and CDR2 as SASEGT. Amplification from RNA transcripts yielded the TCR beta CDR3 regions. HTBI-primed first-round RT-PCR preceded second-round multiplex PCR. TCRdb analysed the multiplex PCR reads with MiXCR anew, one entry per CDR3 protein. The table lists 400,000 to 450,000 distinct CDR3 sequences, around 21% of them singletons. For this clonotype: Its antigen is unknown. This may come from a read error, since a much larger clone is one base off.

PBMCs were isolated by Ficoll-Paque density gradient centrifugation, using roughly 10 ml of fresh peripheral blood as the starting material. General observations from the study: Progression of ophthalmopathy was predicted by the model with 70% to 71% sensitivity and 72.22% specificity.

The sample taken for sequencing was peripheral blood. J is TRBJ1-4 and V is TRBV6-1; tentatively, D is TRBD1 (5 bases). The clonotype was recovered from a woman between 18 and 29 years old with stable Graves' hyperthyroidism. CDR3 residues: CASSTLVGGNEKLCF. The CDR3 DNA sequence: TGTGCCAGCAGTACCCTGGTCGGGGGTAATGAAAAACTGTGTTTT.